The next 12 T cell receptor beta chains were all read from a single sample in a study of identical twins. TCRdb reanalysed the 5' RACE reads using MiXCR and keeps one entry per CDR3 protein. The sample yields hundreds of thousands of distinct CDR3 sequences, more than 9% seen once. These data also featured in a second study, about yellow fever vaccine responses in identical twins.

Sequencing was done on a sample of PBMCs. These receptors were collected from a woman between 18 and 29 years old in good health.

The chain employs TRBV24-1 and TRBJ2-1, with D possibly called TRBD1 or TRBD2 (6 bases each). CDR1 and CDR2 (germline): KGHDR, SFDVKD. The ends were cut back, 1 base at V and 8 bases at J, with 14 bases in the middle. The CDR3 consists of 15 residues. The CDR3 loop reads CATSDFRGASDEQFF. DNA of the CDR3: TGTGCCACCAGTGATTTTAGGGGGGCCAGCGATGAGCAGTTCTTC.

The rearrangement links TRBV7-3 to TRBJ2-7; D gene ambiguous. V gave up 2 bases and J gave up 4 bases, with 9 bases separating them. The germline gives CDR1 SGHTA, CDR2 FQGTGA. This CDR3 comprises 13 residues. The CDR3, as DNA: TGTGCCAGCAGCTTACAATCGGGTTACGAGCAGTACTTC. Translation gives CASSLQSGYEQYF.

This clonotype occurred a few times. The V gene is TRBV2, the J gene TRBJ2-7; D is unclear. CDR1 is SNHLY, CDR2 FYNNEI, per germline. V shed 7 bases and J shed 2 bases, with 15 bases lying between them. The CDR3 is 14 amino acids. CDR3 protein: CASTYSSGTYEQYF. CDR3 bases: TGTGCCAGCACCTACTCCAGTGGGACCTACGAGCAGTACTTC.

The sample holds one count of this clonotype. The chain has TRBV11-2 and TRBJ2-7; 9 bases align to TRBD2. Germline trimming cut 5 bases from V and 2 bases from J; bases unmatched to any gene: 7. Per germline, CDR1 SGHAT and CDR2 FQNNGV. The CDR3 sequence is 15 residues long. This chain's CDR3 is CASSPPGLAPYEQYF. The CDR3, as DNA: TGTGCCAGCAGCCCACCGGGACTAGCTCCCTACGAGCAGTACTTC.

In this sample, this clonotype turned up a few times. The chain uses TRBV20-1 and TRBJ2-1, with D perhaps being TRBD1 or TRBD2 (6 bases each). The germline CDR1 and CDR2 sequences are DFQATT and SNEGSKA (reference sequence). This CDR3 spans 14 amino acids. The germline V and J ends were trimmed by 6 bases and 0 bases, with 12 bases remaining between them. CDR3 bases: TGCAGTGCCACCCGGGGGCCCTCCTACAATGAGCAGTTCTTC. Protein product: CSATRGPSYNEQFF.

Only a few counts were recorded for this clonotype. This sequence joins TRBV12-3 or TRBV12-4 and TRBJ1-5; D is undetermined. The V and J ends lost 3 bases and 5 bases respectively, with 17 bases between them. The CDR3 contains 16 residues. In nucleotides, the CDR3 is TGTGCCAGCAGTTTCGGTAGTCCAGGCATAGATCAGCCCCAGCATTTT. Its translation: CASSFGSPGIDQPQHF.

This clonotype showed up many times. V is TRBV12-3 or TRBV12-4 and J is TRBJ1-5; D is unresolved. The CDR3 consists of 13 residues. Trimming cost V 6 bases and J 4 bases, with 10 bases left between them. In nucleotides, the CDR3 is TGTGCCAGCAGCAGACAAATAAATCAGCCCCAGCATTTT. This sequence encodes CASSRQINQPQHF.

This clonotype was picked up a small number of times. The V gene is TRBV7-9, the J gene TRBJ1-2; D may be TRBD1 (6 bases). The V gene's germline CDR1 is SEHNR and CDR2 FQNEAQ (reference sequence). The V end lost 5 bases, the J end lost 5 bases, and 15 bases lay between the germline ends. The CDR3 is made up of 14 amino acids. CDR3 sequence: CASSAPHRDYGYTF. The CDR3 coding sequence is TGTGCCAGCAGCGCCCCTCACAGGGATTATGGCTACACCTTC.

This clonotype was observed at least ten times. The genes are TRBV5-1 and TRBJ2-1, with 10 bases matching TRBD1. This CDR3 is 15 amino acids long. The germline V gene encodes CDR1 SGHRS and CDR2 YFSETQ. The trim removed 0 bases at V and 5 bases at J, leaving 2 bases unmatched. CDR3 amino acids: CASSLGDRGDNEQFF. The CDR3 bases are TGCGCCAGCAGCTTGGGGGACAGGGGAGACAATGAGCAGTTCTTC.

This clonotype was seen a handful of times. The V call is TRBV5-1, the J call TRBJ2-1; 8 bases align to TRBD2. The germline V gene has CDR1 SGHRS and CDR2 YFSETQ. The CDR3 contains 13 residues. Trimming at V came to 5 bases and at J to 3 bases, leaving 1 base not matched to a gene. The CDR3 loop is CASSREGYNEQFF. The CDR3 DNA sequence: TGCGCCAGCAGTCGGGAGGGCTACAATGAGCAGTTCTTC.

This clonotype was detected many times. The chain's CDR3 is CATSRLMNTEAFF. CDR3 bases: TGTGCCACCAGCAGACTAATGAACACTGAAGCTTTCTTT. The rearrangement links TRBV15 to TRBJ1-1; D not resolved. The CDR3 loop spans 13 amino acids. Germline values: CDR1 LNHNV, CDR2 YYDKDF (reference sequence). The germline V and J ends were trimmed by 2 bases and 0 bases, with 4 bases remaining between them.

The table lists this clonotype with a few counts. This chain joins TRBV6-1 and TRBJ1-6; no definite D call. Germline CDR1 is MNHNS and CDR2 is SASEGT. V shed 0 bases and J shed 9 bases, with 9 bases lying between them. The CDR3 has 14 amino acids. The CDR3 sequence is CASSEAPLTSPLHF. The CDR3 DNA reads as TGTGCCAGCAGTGAAGCGCCCCTTACTTCACCCCTCCACTTT.